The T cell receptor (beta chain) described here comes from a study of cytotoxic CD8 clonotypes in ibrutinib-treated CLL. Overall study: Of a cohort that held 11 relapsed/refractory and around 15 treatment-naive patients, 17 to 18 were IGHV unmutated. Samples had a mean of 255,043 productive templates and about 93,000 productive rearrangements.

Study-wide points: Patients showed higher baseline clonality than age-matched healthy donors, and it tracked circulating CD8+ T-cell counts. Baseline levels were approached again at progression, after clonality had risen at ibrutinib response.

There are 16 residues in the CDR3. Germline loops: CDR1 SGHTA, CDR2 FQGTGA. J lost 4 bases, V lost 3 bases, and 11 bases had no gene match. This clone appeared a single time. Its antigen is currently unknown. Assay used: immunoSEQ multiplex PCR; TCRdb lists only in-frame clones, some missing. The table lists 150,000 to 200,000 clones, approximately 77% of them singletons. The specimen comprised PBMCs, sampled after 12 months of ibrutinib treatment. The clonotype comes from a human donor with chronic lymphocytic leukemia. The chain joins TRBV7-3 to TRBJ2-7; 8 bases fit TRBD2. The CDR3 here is CASSFRLASLGYEQYF. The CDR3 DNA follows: TGTGCCAGCAGCTTCAGACTAGCGTCACTGGGGTACGAGCAGTACTTC. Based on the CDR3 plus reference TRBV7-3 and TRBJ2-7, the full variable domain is GAGVSQTPSNKVTEKGKYVELRCDPISGHTALYWYRQSLGQGPEFLIYFQGTGAADDSGLPNDRFFAVRPEGSVSTLKIQRTERGDSAVYLCASSFRLASLGYEQYFGPGTRLTVT.